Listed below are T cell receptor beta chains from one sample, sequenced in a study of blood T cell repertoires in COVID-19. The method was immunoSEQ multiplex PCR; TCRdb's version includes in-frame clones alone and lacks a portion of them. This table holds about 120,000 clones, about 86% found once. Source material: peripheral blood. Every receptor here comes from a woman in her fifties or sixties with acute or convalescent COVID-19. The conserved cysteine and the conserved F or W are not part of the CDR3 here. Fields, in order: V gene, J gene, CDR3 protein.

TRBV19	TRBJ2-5	AYRGSVLETQY
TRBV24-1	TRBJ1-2	ATSDSSVGWTGHYGYT
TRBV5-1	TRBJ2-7	ASSLLGEQY
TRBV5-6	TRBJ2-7	ASSLERAGGGSDEQY
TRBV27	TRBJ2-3	ASSLQGANTDTQY
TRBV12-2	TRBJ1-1	ASRTGQDGIRSTEAF
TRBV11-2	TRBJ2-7	ASSLGLGQGGISEQY
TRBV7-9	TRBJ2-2	ASSQTLNTGELF
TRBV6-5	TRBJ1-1	ASSYSPGNTEAF
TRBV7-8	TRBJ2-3	ASSPLSDTQY
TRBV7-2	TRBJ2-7	ASRGDLTAYEQY
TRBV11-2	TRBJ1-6	ASSLEAGTGGSPLH
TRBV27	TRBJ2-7	ASSSPRAGGAGEQY
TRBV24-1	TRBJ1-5	ATSEGQGGQPQH
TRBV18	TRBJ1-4	ASSPQQSLDEKLF
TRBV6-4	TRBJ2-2	ASSDYRPAGGPRTGELF
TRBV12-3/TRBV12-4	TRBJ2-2	ASSFTLSGELF
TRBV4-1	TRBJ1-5	ASSQDRQGDQPQH
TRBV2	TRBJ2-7	ASAGTEQY
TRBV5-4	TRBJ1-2	ATIKKDSYGYT
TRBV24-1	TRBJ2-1	ATSDPGTGDEQF
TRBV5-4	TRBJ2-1	ASSFDTYNEQF
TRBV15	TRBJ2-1	ATSSGEGDEQF
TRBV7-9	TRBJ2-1	ASSPDAGGSYNEQF
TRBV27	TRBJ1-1	ASSPRQANTEAF
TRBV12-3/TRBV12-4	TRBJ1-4	ASRAGLEKLF
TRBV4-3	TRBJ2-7	ASSLTTSGGYEQY
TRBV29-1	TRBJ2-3	SVGAGLADTQY
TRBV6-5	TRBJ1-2	ASSQPGYDYGYT
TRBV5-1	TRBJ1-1	ASSLEAGQGATEAF
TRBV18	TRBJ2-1	ASSPLSGSRDEQF
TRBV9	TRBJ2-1	ASSVGTGRNEQF
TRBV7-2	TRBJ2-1	ASSLMAGTYNEQF
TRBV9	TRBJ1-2	ASSVQDRANYGYT
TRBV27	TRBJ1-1	ASSLGAGWMNTEAF
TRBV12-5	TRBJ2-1	ASGLGTGLDEQF
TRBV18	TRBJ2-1	ASSPGGRGSYNEQF
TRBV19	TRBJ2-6	ASSRTGTSGANVLT
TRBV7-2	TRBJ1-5	ASSPFFGSSNQPQH
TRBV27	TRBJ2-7	ASSFSSGGYEQY
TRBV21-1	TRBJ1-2	ASSSKTGLYGYT
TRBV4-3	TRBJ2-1	ASSQVLAGGIGQF
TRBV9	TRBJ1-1	ASSAIPGQGAMGTEAF
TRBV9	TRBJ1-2	ASSVSTGANYGYT
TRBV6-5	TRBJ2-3	ASSYSTSEDTQY
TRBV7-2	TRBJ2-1	ASSLNQIGNEQF
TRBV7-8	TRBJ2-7	ASSLAPETGYEQY
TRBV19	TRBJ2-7	ASSPGLTYEQY
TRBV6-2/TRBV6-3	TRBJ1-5	ASSSTDAGNDQPQH
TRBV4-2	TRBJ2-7	ASSLDSRGDREQY
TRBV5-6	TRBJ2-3	ASSDRTGSTDTQY
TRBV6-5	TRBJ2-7	ASSYSDRGTYEQY